This T cell receptor beta chain was retrieved from a study of control samples from healthy donors and cancer patients. Assay: immunoSEQ multiplex PCR; the TCRdb copy retains only in-frame clones and omits some. This sample has 45,000 to 60,000 clones, with approximately 94% found just once. The CDR3 covers 15 residues. Germline loops: CDR1 MNHEY, CDR2 SVGEGT. Trimming removed 7 bases from V and 0 bases from J, with 13 bases in between. The rearrangement links TRBV6-2 or TRBV6-3 to TRBJ1-5, with D hard to call. The receptor was derived from a man aged 25-40 years with colorectal cancer. Sequenced material: PBMCs. The CDR3 sequence is CASTPRANSNQPQHF. In DNA form, the CDR3 reads TGTGCCAGCACCCCACGTGCGAATAGCAATCAGCCCCAGCATTTT.